A selection of T cell receptor beta chains follows, all from one sample in a study of CD8+ T cells in alopecia areata. Sequencing was performed with immunoSEQ multiplex PCR; in TCRdb, only in-frame clones are kept and a portion is missing. Here the sample spans approximately 210,000 clones, more than 60% being singletons. The input for sequencing was CD4+ T cells sorted from blood, taken around week 42, from a patient treated with tofacitinib. These receptors originate from a human donor with alopecia areata. Each CDR3 is given with its conserved first and last residue. A D gene is named only where the DNA matches it firmly. Size is omitted from some rows. Given values are once, few, many or a class for expanded clones.

TRBV29-1	TRBJ1-2	once	.	CSVEDVVNGYTF	TGCAGCGTTGAAGATGTAGTTAATGGCTACACCTTC
TRBV30	TRBJ1-2	.	.	CAWGADSNYGYTF	TGTGCCTGGGGAGCGGACTCCAACTATGGCTACACCTTC
TRBV30	TRBJ1-5	.	.	CAWSTLAGRDQPQHF	TGTGCCTGGAGTACGTTGGCAGGGAGGGATCAGCCCCAGCATTTT
TRBV29-1	TRBJ2-7	.	.	CSVTMRQVYEQYF	TGCAGCGTGACTATGCGACAGGTCTACGAGCAGTACTTC
TRBV29-1	TRBJ2-5	.	TRBD1	CSVRDRVKETQYF	TGCAGCGTTAGAGACAGGGTTAAGGAGACCCAGTACTTC
TRBV15	TRBJ1-1	.	.	CATSRDRGPEAFF	TGTGCCACCAGCAGAGATCGGGGACCTGAAGCTTTCTTT
TRBV29-1	TRBJ2-5	.	.	CSVVPGEETQYF	TGCAGCGTTGTTCCCGGAGAAGAGACCCAGTACTTC
TRBV5-1	TRBJ1-4	.	.	CASSLGGNANEKLFF	TGCGCCAGCAGCTTGGGGGGGAACGCTAATGAAAAACTGTTTTTT
TRBV7-2	TRBJ1-1	.	.	CASSLGPFSGFEAFF	TGTGCCAGCAGCTTAGGCCCCTTTTCGGGTTTTGAAGCTTTCTTT
TRBV29-1	TRBJ1-1	.	TRBD1	CSVVPGGTGATEAFF	TGCAGCGTCGTACCCGGTGGGACAGGGGCAACTGAAGCTTTCTTT